This T cell receptor beta chain was captured by sequencing in a study of T cell changes during pregnancy in multiple sclerosis. V was trimmed by 6 bases and J by 4 bases, leaving 17 bases between them. Germline V CDR1 and CDR2: MNHNS, SASEGT. There are 15 residues in the CDR3. The repertoire was sequenced with immunoSEQ multiplex PCR; TCRdb's copy has only in-frame clones and lacks some. The sample consists of over 90,000 clones, approximately 93% of them appearing once. The TCR comes from a female donor with multiple sclerosis, enrolled in a pregnancy study. The rearrangement links TRBV6-1 to TRBJ2-3; a possible D gene is TRBD2 (6 bases). The sequences come from peripheral blood, collected after pregnancy. CDR3 region: CASSPAGLGADTQYF. CDR3 bases: TGTGCCAGCAGCCCGGCGGGGTTGGGAGCAGATACGCAGTATTTT.